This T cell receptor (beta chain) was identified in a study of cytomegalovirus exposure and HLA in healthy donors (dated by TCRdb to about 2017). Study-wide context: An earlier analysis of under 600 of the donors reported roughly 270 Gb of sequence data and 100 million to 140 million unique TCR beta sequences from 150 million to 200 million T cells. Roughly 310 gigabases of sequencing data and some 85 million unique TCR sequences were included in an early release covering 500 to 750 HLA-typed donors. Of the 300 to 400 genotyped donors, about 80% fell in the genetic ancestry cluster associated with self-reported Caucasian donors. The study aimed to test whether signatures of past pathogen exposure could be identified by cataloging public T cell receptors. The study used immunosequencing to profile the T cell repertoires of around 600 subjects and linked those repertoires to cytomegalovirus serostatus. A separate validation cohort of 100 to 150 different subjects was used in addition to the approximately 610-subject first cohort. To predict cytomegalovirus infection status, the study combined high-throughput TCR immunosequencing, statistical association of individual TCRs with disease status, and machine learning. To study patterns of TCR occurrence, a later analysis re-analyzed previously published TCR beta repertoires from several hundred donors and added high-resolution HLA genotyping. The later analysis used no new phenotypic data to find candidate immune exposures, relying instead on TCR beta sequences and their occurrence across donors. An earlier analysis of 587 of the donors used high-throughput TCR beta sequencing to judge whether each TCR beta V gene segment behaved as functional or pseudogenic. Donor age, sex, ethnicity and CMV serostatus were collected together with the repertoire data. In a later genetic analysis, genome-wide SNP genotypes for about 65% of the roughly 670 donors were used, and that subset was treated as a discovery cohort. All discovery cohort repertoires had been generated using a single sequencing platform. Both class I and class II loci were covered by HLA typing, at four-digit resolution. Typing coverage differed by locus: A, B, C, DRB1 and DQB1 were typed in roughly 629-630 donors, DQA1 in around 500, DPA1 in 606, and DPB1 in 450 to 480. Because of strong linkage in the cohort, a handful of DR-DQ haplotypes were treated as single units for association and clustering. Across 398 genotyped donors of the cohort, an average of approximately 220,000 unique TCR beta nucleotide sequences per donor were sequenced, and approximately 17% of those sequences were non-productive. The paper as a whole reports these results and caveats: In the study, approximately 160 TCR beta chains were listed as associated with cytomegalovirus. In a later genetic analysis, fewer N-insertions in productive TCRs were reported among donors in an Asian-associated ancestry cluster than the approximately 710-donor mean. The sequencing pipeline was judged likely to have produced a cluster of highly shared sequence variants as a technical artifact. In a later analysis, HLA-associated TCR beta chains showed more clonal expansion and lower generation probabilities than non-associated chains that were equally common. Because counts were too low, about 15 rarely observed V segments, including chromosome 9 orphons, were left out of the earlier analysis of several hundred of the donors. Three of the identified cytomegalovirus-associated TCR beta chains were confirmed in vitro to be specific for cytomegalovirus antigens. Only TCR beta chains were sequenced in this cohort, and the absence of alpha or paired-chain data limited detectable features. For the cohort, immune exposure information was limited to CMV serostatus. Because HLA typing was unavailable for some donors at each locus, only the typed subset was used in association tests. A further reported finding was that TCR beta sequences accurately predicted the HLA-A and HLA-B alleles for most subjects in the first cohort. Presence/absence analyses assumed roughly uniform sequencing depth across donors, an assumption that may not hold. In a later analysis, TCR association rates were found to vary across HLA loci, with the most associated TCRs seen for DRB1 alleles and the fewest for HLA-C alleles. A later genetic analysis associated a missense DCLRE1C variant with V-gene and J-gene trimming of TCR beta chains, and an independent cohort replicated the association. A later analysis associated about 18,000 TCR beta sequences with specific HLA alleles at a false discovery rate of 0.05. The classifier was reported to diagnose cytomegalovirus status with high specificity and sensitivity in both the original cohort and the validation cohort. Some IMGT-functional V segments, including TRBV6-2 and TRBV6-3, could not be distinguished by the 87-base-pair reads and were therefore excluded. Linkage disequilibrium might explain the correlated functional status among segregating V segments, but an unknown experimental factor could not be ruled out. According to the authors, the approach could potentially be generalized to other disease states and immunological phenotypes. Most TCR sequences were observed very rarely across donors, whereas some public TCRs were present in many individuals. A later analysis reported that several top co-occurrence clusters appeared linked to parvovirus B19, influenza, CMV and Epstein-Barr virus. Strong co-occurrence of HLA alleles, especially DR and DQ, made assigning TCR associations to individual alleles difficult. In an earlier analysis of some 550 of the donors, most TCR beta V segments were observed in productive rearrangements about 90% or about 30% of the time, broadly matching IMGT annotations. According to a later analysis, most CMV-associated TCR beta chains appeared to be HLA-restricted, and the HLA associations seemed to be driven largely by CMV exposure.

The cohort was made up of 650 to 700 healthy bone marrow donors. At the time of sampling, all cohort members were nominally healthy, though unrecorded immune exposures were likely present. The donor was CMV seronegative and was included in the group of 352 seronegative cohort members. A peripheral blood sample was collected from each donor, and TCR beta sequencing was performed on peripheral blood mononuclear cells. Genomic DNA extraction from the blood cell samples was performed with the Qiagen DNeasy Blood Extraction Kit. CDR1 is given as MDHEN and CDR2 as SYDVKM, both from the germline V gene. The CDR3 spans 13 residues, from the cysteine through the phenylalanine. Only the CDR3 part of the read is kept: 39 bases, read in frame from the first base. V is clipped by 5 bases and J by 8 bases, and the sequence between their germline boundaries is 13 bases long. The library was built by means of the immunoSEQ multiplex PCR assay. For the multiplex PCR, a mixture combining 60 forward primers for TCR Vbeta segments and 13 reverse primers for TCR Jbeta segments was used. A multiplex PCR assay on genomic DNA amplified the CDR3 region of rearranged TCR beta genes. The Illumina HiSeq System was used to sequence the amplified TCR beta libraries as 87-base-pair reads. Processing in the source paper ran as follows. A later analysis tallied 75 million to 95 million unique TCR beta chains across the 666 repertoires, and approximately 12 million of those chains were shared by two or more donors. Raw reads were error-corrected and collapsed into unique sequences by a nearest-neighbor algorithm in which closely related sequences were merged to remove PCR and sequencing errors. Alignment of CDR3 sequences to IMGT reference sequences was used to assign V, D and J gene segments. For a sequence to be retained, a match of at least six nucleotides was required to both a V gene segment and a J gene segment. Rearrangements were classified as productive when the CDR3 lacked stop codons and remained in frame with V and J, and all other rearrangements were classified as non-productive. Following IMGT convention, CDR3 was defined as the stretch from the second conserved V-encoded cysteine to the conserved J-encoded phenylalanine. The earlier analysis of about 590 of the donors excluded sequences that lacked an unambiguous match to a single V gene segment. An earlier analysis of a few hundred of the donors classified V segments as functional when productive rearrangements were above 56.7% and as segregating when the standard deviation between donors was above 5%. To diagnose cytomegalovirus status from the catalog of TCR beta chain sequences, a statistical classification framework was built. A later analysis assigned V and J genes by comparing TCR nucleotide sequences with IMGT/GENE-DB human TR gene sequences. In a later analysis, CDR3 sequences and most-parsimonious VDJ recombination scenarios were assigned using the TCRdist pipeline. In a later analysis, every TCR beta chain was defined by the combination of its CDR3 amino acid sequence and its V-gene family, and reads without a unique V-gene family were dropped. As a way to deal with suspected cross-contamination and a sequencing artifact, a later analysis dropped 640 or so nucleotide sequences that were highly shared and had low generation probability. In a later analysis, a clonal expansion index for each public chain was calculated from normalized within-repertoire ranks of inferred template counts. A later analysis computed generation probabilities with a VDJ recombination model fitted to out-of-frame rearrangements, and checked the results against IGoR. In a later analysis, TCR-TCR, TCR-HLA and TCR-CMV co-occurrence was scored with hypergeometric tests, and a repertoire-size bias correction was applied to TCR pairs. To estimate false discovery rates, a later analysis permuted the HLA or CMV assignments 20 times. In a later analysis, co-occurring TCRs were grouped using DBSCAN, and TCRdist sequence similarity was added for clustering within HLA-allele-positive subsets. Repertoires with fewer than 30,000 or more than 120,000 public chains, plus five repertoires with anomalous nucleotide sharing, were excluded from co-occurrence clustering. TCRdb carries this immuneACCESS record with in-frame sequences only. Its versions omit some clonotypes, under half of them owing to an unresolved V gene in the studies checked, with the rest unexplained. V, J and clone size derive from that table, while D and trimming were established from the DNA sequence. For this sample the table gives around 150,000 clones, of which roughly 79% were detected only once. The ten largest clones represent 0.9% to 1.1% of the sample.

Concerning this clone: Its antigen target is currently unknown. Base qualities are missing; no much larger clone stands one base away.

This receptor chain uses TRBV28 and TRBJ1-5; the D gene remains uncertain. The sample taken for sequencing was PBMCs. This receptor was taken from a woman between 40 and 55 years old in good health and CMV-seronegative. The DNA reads TGTGCCAGCAGTCAGGTGCCAGTGGAGCCCCAGCATTTT. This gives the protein CASSQVPVEPQHF.